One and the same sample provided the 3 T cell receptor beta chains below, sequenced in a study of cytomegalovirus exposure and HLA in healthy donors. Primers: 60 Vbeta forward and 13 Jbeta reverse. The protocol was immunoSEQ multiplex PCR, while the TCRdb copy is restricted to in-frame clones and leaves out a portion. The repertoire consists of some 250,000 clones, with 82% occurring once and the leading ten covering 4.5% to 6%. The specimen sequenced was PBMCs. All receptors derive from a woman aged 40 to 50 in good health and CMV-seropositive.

The CDR3: CASSGQGAFGYTF. In DNA, the CDR3 is TGTGCCAGTTCCGGACAGGGGGCGTTTGGCTACACCTTC. The chain uses TRBV19 and TRBJ1-2; TRBD1 matches at 11 bases. Germline V gene data show CDR1 as LNHDA and CDR2 as SQIVND (reference sequence). Unmatched junction bases numbered 6, after V lost 8 bases and J lost 7 bases. The CDR3 runs to 13 residues. The full variable domain, its missing parts supplied by reference TRBV19 and TRBJ1-2, is DGGITQSPKYLFRKEGQNVTLSCEQNLNHDAMYWYRQDPGQGLRLIYYSQIVNDFQKGDIAEGYSVSREKKESFPLTVTSAQKNPTAFYLCASSGQGAFGYTFGSGTRLTVV.

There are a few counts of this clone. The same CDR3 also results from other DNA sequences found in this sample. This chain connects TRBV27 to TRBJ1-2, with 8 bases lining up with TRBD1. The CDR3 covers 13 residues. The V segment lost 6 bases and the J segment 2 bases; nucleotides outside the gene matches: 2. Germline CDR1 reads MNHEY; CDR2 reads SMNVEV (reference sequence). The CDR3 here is CASSRTGNYGYTF. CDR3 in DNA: TGTGCCAGCAGCAGGACAGGGAACTATGGCTACACCTTC.

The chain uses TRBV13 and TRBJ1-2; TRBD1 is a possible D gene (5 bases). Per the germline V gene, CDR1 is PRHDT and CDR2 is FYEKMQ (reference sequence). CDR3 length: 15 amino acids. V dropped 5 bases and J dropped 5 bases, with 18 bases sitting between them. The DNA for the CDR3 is TGTGCCAGCAGCCCCCCAGGCAGGGCAACTTATGGCTACACCTTC. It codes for CASSPPGRATYGYTF.